Below, 27 T cell receptor beta chains from the same sample are listed, as sequenced in a study of cytomegalovirus exposure and HLA in healthy donors. The PCR used 60 Vbeta and 13 Jbeta primers. TCRdb's copy holds only in-frame clones and misses some; the assay was immunoSEQ multiplex PCR. This sample has approximately 150,000 clones; 82% occur once, and the top ten carry 4.5% to 6%. The sample comprised PBMCs. The receptors were gathered from a young man in good health and CMV-seropositive.

This chain uses TRBV5-4 with TRBJ2-3, with 10 bases lining up with TRBD2. V was pared by 4 bases and J by 1 base, with 3 bases of the junction left unmatched. Germline V lookup: CDR1 SGHNT, CDR2 YYREEE (reference sequence). The length of the CDR3 is 15 residues. The CDR3 DNA reads as TGTGCCAGCAGCACCGGACTAGCGGGCACAGATACGCAGTATTTT. It translates to CASSTGLAGTDTQYF. Full variable domain (outside the CDR3, taken from reference TRBV5-4 and TRBJ2-3): ETGVTQSPTHLIKTRGQQVTLRCSSQSGHNTVSWYQQALGQGPQFIFQYYREEENGRGNFPPRFSGLQFPNYSSELNVNALELDDSALYLCASSTGLAGTDTQYFGPGTRLTVL.

The chain uses TRBV28 and TRBJ2-3; D is possibly TRBD2 (6 bases). This CDR3 comprises 17 residues. V lost 1 base to trimming and J lost 0 bases, with 14 bases between them. Germline V CDR1 and CDR2: MDHEN, SYDVKM. CDR3 coding DNA: TGTGCCAGCAGTTTATACGGGAGTGGGGCAAGCACAGATACGCAGTATTTT. Its translation: CASSLYGSGASTDTQYF.

This clone appeared once. This chain connects TRBV5-1 to TRBJ2-3, with TRBD2 identical over 10 bases. V trimming: 4 bases; J trimming: 1 base; junction bases outside the gene matches: 6. The CDR3 is 16 amino acids. From germline, CDR1 is SGHRS and CDR2 YFSETQ. CDR3 nucleotide sequence: TGCGCCAGCAGCGCAACCGGGACTAGCGGCACAGATACGCAGTATTTT. Protein: CASSATGTSGTDTQYF.

The chain carries TRBV10-3 and TRBJ2-5; 11 bases fit TRBD2. V lost 4 bases to trimming and J lost 5 bases; unmatched junction nucleotides: 12. The CDR3 covers 17 residues. Germline-derived CDR1 and CDR2 are ENHRY and SYGVKD. CDR3 coding DNA: TGTGCCATCAGTGGTCCCCCGGGACTAGCGGTGGAGGAGACCCAGTACTTC. It specifies CAISGPPGLAVEETQYF.

The chain couples TRBV11-2 to TRBJ2-3; D is unresolved. This CDR3 is 13 amino acids long. V was trimmed by 2 bases and J by 6 bases, leaving 9 bases between them. CDR1 and CDR2 from the germline V gene are SGHAT and FQNNGV. The CDR3 spells CASSLNLRDTQYF. Here the CDR3 DNA reads TGTGCCAGCAGCTTAAATTTGAGGGATACGCAGTATTTT.

The chain uses TRBV6-4 and TRBJ2-1; D may be TRBD2 (5 bases). From germline, CDR1 is MRHNA and CDR2 SNTAGT. The CDR3 loop spans 13 amino acids. V lost 2 bases and J 6 bases, leaving 8 bases between the germline ends. The CDR3 region is CASSDGSSNEQFF. In DNA, the CDR3 is TGTGCCAGCAGTGACGGGAGCTCCAATGAGCAGTTCTTC.

V and J are TRBV19 and TRBJ1-1; the D is unclear. The CDR3 extends over 14 amino acids. Trimming took off 4 bases at V and 11 bases at J, with 20 bases between the two ends. Germline V gene data show CDR1 as LNHDA and CDR2 as SQIVND (reference sequence). The CDR3 region is CASSNPGGELIAFF. The CDR3 DNA follows: TGTGCCAGTAGTAACCCCGGCGGGGAGTTGATCGCTTTCTTT.

CDR3 protein: CASSQGWTTTDTQYF. In DNA, the CDR3 is TGCGCCAGCAGCCAAGGGTGGACTACGACAGATACGCAGTATTTT. The chain links TRBV4-3 to TRBJ2-3, with a weak D call TRBD2 (6 bases). This CDR3 has 15 amino acids. Trimming pared 1 base from V and 3 bases from J, leaving 11 bases between. The germline gives CDR1 LGHNA, CDR2 YSLEER.

This clone was recorded once. The J gene is TRBJ2-1, the V gene TRBV5-8, with 8 positions matching TRBD1. The CDR3 length is 15 residues. The germline CDR1 and CDR2 sequences are SGHTS and YDEGEE. The junction had 8 bases not matched to a gene; V was cut back by 4 bases and J by 5 bases. The chain's CDR3 is CASSRRQGLHNEQFF. CDR3 DNA: TGTGCCAGCAGCCGCCGACAGGGGCTACACAATGAGCAGTTCTTC.

The V gene is TRBV29-1, the J gene TRBJ2-5, with 8 positions matching TRBD2. The CDR3 extends over 12 amino acids. The V gene end was trimmed by 6 bases and the J gene end by 5 bases; junction bases not matched to a gene: 5. Germline CDR1 SQVTM, CDR2 ANQGSEA. The CDR3 DNA sequence: TGCAGCGTCCAAGCTAGCGGGGAGACCCAGTACTTC. It codes for CSVQASGETQYF.

The CDR3 nucleotides read TGTGCCAGTAGGAGACAGGGGGCATCCGGCACTGAAGCTTTCTTT. It encodes CASRRQGASGTEAFF. The V and J genes are TRBV19 and TRBJ1-1; TRBD1 matches at 10 bases. Germline V gives CDR1 LNHDA, CDR2 SQIVND (reference sequence). With V trimmed by 6 bases and J by 4 bases, 8 bases remained unmatched. There are 15 residues in the CDR3.

V usage is TRBV28 and J usage is TRBJ1-2; D is perhaps TRBD1 (5 bases). Trimming left V 5 bases short and J 4 bases short, with 20 bases between. This CDR3 has 16 amino acids. Germline V gene lookup returns CDR1 MDHEN and CDR2 SYDVKM. DNA of the CDR3: TGTGCCAGCAGTCCAATAAACAGGATTGGATCCTATGGCTACACCTTC. It codes for CASSPINRIGSYGYTF.

J is TRBJ1-4 and V is TRBV4-2, with D possibly TRBD1 on 5 matching bases. V lost 5 bases and J lost 3, with 16 bases in between. CDR1 and CDR2 from the germline V gene are LGHNA and YNFKEQ. The CDR3 has 16 residues. This chain's CDR3 is CASSVEGGASNEKLFF. The CDR3 DNA is TGTGCCAGCAGCGTCGAGGGAGGGGCTTCTAATGAAAAACTGTTTTTT.

The chain carries TRBV28 and TRBJ2-6; TRBD1 is a possible D gene (6 bases). CDR1 MDHEN and CDR2 SYDVKM come from the germline V gene. The V end was cut by 6 bases, the J end by 8 bases, with 14 bases between. The CDR3 is 14 residues long. In DNA form, the CDR3 reads TGTGCCAGCAGAAGCCCCGGACAGACCAACGTCCTGACTTTC. Its protein is CASRSPGQTNVLTF.

The rearrangement links TRBV25-1 to TRBJ1-2; D might be TRBD1 (5 bases). This CDR3 has 12 amino acids. V dropped 8 bases and J dropped 7 bases, with 14 bases sitting between them. Germline CDR1 and CDR2: MGHDK and SYGVNS. CDR3 sequence: CASSSGLAGYTF. The CDR3 DNA sequence: TGTGCCAGCTCCTCAGGGCTGGCTGGCTACACCTTC.

V is TRBV6-5 and J is TRBJ2-7; 10 bases are shared with TRBD2. V was pared by 3 bases and J by 5 bases, with 7 bases of the junction left unmatched. Germline lookup yields CDR1 MNHEY and CDR2 SVGAGI. CDR3 length equals 15 residues. CDR3 sequence: CASSYLRLAGNEQYF. DNA for the CDR3: TGTGCCAGCAGTTATCTGCGACTAGCGGGTAACGAGCAGTACTTC.

V usage is TRBV7-2 and J usage is TRBJ2-1; TRBD2 matches 7 bases. Germline CDR1 SGHTA, CDR2 FQGNSA. The CDR3 totals 14 residues. J was trimmed by 9 bases and V by 5 bases; bases with no gene match: 10. For the CDR3, the DNA is TGTGCCAGCAGCGTAACGGGGAGGGCGGGTGAGCAGTTCTTC. Amino acids: CASSVTGRAGEQFF.

The gene calls are TRBV29-1 and TRBJ1-2; no definite D call. Trimming removed 2 bases from V and 4 bases from J, with 8 bases in between. Germline V CDR1 and CDR2: SQVTM, ANQGSEA. The CDR3 covers 12 residues. This CDR3 reads CSVETAGYGYTF. DNA of the CDR3: TGCAGCGTTGAAACTGCTGGCTATGGCTACACCTTC.

The rearrangement uses TRBV18 and TRBJ2-4; maybe TRBD2 (5 bases). The V gene lost 0 bases and the J gene lost 3 bases, with 12 bases spanning the gap. This CDR3 region has 16 residues. Germline CDR1 reads KGHSH; CDR2 reads LQKENI. CDR3 loop: CASSPPLPGNKNIQYF. In DNA form, the CDR3 reads TGTGCCAGCTCACCACCCCTTCCGGGGAACAAAAACATTCAGTACTTC.

This clone was found many times. V usage is TRBV27 and J usage is TRBJ1-1; D remains unclear. Germline CDR1 MNHEY, CDR2 SMNVEV (reference sequence). V lost 5 bases, J lost 0 bases, and 13 bases lay in between. The CDR3 is 15 amino acids. The chain's CDR3 is CASSPRGEMNTEAFF. CDR3 sequence (DNA): TGTGCCAGCAGTCCCCGTGGAGAGATGAACACTGAAGCTTTCTTT.

V usage is TRBV7-6 and J usage is TRBJ2-5; TRBD1 might be the D (6 bases). The J call may be mistaken, given a closer DNA end match to TRBJ2-7. The CDR3 length is 13 residues. Germline V gene data show CDR1 as SGHVS and CDR2 as FNYEAQ. The CDR3 nucleotides read TGTGCCAGCAGCCGCAATCAGGGGCACGAGCAGTACTTC. It translates to CASSRNQGHEQYF.

The chain has TRBV6-5 and TRBJ1-2; perhaps TRBD1 as D (5 bases). Germline values: CDR1 MNHEY, CDR2 SVGAGI. The CDR3 is 15 amino acids. Trimming took 0 bases from V and 4 from J, leaving 12 bases between them. CDR3 residues: CASSYSREGLYGYTF. CDR3 DNA: TGTGCCAGCAGTTACTCGCGCGAGGGACTCTATGGCTACACCTTC.

CDR3 loop: CARRTSPQGVSEAFF. The CDR3 DNA reads TGTGCCAGGAGAACCTCCCCACAGGGGGTGTCTGAAGCTTTCTTT. The chain is built from TRBV2 and TRBJ1-1; TRBD1 matches at 8 bases. Germline V gene lookup returns CDR1 SNHLY and CDR2 FYNNEI. Unmatched junction bases numbered 15, after V lost 9 bases and J lost 6 bases. This CDR3 has 15 amino acids.

The rearrangement joins TRBV7-6 to TRBJ2-3; the D gene is possibly TRBD2 (6 bases). The V gene lost 0 bases and the J gene lost 3 bases, with 7 bases spanning the gap. This CDR3 region has 14 residues. Germline V gene data show CDR1 as SGHVS and CDR2 as FNYEAQ. The CDR3 DNA follows: TGTGCCAGCAGCTTAGCGGGGGGTACAGATACGCAGTATTTT. Its translation: CASSLAGGTDTQYF.

V gene TRBV27 combines with J gene TRBJ2-7, with 8 bases matching TRBD2. The junction had 20 bases not matched to a gene; V was cut back by 5 bases and J by 5 bases. Germline V gene sequence: CDR1 MNHEY, CDR2 SMNVEV (reference sequence). The CDR3 spans 18 residues. The CDR3 nucleotides read TGTGCCAGCAGTCACTCCCGGGACGGCGGGGGGCCGGATCACGAGCAGTACTTC. Its translation: CASSHSRDGGGPDHEQYF.

The chain links TRBV18 to TRBJ1-5; the D is unclear. Germline CDR1 KGHSH, CDR2 LQKENI. Trimming pared 2 bases from V and 5 bases from J, leaving 10 bases between. The length of the CDR3 is 14 residues. The CDR3 reads CASSPNHRDQPQHF. The CDR3 DNA reads TGTGCCAGCTCACCAAATCACAGAGATCAGCCCCAGCATTTT.

The chain recombines TRBV9 with TRBJ2-3; 7 nucleotides line up with TRBD1. The V gene's germline CDR1 is SGDLS and CDR2 YYNGEE. The CDR3 extends over 13 amino acids. V lost 3 bases, J lost 5 bases, and 3 bases stayed unmatched. CDR3: CASSGNRGDTQYF. The CDR3 nucleotides are TGTGCCAGCAGCGGGAACAGGGGAGATACGCAGTATTTT.